One T cell receptor beta chain is described in this entry. Its antigen remains unidentified. The sample originates from a study of shared clonotypes between healthy human individuals. Study summary: Every donor yielded three CD4 naive, three CD4 memory, two CD8 naive and one CD8 memory plate.

Only in-frame clones appear in the TCRdb table, and some are missing; sequencing was by immunoSEQ multiplex PCR. The table has some 1,600,000 clones, around 98% seen once; the top ten hold 0.45%. Study conclusions and caveats: Relative to memory subsets, naive subsets generally showed larger estimated richness. In several donors, around 5.5% of naive CD4 clonotypes appeared in common.

Sequenced material: naive CD4+ T cells sorted from blood. Subset indicated: CD45RA+ positively selected. The TCR sequence derives from a man aged 30 to 39 in good health.

In DNA, the CDR3 is TGTGCCAGCAGTGCCGTGGGGTTAGCAGATACGCAGTATTTT. This translates into CASSAVGLADTQYF. The V and J genes are TRBV2 and TRBJ2-3; no definite D call. Trimming removed 4 bases from V and 4 bases from J, with 12 bases in between. CDR1 and CDR2 (germline): SNHLY, FYNNEI. This CDR3 is 14 amino acids long.